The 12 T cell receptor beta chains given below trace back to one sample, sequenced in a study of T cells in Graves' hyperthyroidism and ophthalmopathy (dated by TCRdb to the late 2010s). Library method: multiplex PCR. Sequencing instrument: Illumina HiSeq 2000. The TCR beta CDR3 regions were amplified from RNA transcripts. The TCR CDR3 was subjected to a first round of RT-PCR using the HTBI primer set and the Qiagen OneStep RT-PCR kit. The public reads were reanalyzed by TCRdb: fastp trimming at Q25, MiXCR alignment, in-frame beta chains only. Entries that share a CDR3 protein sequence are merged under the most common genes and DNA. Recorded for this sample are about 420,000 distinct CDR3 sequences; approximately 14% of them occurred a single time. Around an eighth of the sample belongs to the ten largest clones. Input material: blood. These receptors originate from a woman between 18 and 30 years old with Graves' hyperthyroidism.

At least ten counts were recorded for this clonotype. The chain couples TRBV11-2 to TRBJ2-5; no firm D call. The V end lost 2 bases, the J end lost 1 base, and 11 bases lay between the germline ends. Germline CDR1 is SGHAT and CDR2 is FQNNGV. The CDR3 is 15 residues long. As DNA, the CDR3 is TGTGCCAGCAGCTTATTGGTGAACTTCCAAGAGACCCAGTACTTC. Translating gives CASSLLVNFQETQYF.

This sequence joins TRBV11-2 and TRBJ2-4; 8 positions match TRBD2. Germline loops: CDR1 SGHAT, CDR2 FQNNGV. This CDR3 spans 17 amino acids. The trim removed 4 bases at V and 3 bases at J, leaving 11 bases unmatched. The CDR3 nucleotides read TGTGCCAGCAGCTCCGGACTAGCCGTTGGAGGCAAAAACATTCAGTACTTC. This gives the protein CASSSGLAVGGKNIQYF.

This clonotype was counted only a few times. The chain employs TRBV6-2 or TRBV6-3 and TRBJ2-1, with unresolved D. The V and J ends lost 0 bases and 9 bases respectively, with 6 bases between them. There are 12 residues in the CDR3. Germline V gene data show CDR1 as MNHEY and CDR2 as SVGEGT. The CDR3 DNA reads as TGTGCCAGCAGTTACTCACCCGGTGAGCAGTTCTTC. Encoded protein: CASSYSPGEQFF.

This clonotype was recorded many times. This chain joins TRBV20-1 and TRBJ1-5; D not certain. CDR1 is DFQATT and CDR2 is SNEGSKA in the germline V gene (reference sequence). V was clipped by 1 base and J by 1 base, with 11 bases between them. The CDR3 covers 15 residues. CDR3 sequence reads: CSARVIGRSNQPQHF. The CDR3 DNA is TGCAGTGCTAGAGTTATAGGACGCAGCAATCAGCCCCAGCATTTT.

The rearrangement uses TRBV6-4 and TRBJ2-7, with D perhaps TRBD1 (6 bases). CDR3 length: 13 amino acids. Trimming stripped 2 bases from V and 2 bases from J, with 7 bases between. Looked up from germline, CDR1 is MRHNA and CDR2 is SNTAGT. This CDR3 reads CASSDRDTYEQYF. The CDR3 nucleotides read TGTGCCAGCAGTGACCGGGACACCTACGAGCAGTACTTC.

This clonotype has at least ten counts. The CDR3 DNA is TGCAGCGTTTTAATCCAGGGGGTGCAGTACTTC. Translation gives CSVLIQGVQYF. V and J are TRBV29-1 and TRBJ2-7, with 7 bases identical to TRBD1. Germline V gene data show CDR1 as SQVTM and CDR2 as ANQGSEA. The length of the CDR3 is 11 residues. The trim removed 5 bases at V and 9 bases at J, leaving 7 bases unmatched.

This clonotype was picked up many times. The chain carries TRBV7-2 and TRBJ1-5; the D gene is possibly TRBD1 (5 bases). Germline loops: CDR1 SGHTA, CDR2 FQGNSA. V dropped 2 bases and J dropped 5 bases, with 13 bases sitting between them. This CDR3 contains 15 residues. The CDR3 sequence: CASSLFADTYQPQHF. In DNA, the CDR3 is TGTGCCAGCAGCTTATTCGCGGACACCTATCAGCCCCAGCATTTT.

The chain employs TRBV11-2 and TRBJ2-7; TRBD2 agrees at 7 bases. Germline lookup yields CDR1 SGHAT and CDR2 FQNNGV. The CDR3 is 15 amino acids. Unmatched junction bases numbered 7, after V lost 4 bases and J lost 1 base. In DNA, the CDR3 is TGTGCCAGCAGCTCCTACAAGGGAGGGTCCTACGAGCAGTACTTC. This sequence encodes CASSSYKGGSYEQYF.

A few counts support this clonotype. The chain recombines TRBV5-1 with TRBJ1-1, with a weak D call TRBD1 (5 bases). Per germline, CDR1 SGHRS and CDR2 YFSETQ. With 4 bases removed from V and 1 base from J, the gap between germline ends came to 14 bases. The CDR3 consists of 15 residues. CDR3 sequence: CASSGTGSGNTEAFF. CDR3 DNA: TGCGCCAGCAGCGGCACAGGTTCGGGGAACACTGAAGCTTTCTTT.

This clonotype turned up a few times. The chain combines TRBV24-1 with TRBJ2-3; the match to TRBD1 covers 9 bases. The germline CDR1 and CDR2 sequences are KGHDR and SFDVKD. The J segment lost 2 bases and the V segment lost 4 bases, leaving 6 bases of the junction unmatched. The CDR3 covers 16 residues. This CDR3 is CATSDSGQGNTDTQYF. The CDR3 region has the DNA TGTGCCACCAGTGACTCCGGACAGGGGAACACAGATACGCAGTATTTT.

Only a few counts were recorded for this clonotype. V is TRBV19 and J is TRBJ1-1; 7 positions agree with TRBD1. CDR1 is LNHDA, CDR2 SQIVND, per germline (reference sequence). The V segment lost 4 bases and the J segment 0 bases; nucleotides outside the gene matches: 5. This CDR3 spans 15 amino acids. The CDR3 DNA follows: TGTGCCAGTAGTACCTATGGGACAGTGAACACTGAAGCTTTCTTT. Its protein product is CASSTYGTVNTEAFF.

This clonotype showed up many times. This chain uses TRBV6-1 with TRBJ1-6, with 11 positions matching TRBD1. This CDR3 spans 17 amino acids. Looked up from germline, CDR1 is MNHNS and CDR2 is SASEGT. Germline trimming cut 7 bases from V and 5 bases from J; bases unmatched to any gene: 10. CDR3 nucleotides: TGTGCCAGCAAATGGGGACAGGGGGTTATAGATAATTCACCCCTCCACTTT. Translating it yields CASKWGQGVIDNSPLHF.